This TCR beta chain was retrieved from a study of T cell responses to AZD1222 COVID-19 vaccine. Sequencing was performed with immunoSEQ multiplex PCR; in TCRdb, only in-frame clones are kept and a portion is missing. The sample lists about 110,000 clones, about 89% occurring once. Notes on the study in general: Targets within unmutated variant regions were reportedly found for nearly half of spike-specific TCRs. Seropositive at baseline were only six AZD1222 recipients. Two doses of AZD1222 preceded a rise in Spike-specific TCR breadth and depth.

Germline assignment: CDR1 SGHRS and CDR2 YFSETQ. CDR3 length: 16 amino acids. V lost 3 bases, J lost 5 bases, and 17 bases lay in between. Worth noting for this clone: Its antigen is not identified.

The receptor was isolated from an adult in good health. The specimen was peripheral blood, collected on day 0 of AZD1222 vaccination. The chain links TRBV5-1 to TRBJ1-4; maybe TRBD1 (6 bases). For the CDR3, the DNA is TGCGCCAGCAGCTACCTAGCAGGGGTCACGAATGAAAAACTGTTTTTT. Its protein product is CASSYLAGVTNEKLFF.